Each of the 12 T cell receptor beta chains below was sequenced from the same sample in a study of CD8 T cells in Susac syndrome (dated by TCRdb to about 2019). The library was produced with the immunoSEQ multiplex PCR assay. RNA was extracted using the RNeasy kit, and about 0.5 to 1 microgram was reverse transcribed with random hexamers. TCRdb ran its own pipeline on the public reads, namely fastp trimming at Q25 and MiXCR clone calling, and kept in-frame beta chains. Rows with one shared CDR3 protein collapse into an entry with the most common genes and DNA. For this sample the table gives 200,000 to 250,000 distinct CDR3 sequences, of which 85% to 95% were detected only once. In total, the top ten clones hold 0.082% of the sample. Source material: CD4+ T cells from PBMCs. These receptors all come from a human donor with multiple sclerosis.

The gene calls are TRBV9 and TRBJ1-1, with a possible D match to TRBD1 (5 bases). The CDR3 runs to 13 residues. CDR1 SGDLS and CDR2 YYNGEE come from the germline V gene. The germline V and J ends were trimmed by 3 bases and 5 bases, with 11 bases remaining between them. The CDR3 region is CASSAGDQTEAFF. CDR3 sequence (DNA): TGTGCCAGCAGCGCCGGGGACCAGACTGAAGCTTTCTTT. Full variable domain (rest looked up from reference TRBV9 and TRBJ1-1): DSGVTQTPKHLITATGQRVTLRCSPRSGDLSVYWYQQSLDQGLQFLIQYYNGEERAKGNILERFSAQQFPDLHSELNLSSLELGDSALYFCASSAGDQTEAFFGQGTRLTVV.

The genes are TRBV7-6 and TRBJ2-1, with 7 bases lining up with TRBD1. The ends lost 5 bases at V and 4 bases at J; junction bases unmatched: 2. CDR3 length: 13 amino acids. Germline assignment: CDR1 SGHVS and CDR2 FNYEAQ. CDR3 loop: CASSRTGYNEQFF. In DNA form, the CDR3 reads TGTGCCAGCAGCCGGACAGGTTACAATGAGCAGTTCTTC.

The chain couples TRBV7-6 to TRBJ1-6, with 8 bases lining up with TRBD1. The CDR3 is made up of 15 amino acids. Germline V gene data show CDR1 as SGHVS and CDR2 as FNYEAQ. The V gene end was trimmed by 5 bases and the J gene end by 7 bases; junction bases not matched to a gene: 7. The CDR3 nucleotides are TGTGCCAGCAGCCAGGGGGCAGGGGTAAATTCACCCCTCCACTTT. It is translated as CASSQGAGVNSPLHF.

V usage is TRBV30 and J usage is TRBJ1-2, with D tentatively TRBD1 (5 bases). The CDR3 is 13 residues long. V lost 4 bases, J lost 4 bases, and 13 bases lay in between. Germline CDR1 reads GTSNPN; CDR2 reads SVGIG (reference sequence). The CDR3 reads CAWTRGDVYGYTF. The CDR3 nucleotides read TGTGCCTGGACCCGGGGCGATGTCTATGGCTACACCTTC.

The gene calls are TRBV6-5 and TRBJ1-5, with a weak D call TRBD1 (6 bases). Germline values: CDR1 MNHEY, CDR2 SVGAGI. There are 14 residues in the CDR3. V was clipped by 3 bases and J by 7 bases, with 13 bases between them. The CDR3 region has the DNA TGTGCCAGCAGTTATTTGGGGGCCGGGCAGCCCCAGCATTTT. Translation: CASSYLGAGQPQHF.

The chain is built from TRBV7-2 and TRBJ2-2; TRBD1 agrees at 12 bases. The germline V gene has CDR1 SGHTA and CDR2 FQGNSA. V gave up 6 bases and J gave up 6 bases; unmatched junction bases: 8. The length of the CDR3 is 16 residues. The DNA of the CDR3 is TGTGCCAGCAGGCCAGGGACAGGGGGCTGGTCCGGGGAGCTGTTTTTT. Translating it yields CASRPGTGGWSGELFF.

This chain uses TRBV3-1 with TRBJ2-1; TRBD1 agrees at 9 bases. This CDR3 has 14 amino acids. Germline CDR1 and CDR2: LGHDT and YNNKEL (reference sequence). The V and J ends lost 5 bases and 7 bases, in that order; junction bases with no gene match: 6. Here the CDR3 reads CASSIGQGWNEQFF. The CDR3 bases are TGTGCCAGCAGCATCGGACAGGGGTGGAATGAGCAGTTCTTC.

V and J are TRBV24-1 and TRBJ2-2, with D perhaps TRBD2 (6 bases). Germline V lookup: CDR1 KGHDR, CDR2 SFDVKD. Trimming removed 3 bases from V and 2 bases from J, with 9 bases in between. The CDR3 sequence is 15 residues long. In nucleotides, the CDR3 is TGTGCCACCAGTGATCCGGGACTTAACACCGGGGAGCTGTTTTTT. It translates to CATSDPGLNTGELFF.

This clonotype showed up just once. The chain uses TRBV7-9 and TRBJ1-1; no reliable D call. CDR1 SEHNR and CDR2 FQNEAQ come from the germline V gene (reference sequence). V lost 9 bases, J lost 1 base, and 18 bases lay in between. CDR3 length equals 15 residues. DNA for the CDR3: TGTGCCAGTCAGCTTGGATCAGCCGAGAACACTGAAGCTTTCTTT. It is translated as CASQLGSAENTEAFF.

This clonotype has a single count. The CDR3 nucleotides are TGTGCCTTCCCCGGTATTGGGACCAATGAGCAGTTCTTC. Amino acids: CAFPGIGTNEQFF. This chain links TRBV7-9 with TRBJ2-1, with D tentatively TRBD1 or TRBD2 (5 bases each). Trimming left V 11 bases short and J 6 bases short, with 17 bases between. This CDR3 region has 13 residues. Germline-derived CDR1 and CDR2 are SEHNR and FQNEAQ (reference sequence).

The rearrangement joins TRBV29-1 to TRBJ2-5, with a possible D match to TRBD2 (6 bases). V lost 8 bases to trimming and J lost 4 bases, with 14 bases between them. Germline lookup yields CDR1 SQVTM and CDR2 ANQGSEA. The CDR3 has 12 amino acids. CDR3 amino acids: CSLEFGGETQYF. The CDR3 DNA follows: TGCAGCTTAGAGTTCGGGGGAGAGACCCAGTACTTC.

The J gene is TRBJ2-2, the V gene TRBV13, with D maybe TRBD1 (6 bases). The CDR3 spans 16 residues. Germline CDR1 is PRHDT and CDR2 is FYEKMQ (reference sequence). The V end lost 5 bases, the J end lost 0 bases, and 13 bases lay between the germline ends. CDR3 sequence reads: CASSPWTVANTGELFF. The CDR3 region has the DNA TGTGCCAGCAGCCCTTGGACAGTCGCGAACACCGGGGAGCTGTTTTTT.